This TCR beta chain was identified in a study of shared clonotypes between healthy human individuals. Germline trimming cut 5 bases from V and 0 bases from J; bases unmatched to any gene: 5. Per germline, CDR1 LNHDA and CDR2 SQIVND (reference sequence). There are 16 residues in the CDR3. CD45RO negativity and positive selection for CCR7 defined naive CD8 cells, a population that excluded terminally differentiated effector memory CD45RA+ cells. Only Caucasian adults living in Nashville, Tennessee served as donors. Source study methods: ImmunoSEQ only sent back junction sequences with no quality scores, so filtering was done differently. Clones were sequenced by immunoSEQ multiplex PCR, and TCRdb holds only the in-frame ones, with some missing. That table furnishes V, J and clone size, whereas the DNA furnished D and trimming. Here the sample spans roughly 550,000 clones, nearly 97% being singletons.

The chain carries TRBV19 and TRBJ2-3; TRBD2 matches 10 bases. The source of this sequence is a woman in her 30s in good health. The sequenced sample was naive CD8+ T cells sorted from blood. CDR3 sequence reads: CASSQGLAPSTDTQYF. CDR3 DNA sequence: TGTGCCAGTAGTCAGGGACTAGCGCCTAGCACAGATACGCAGTATTTT.